This paragraph covers one T cell receptor (beta chain) sequence. Its antigen is unidentified. The data originate from a study of cytomegalovirus exposure and HLA in healthy donors. Study-wide findings and caveats: A cluster of highly shared sequence variants was likely a sequencing artifact. Many donors carried some public TCRs, although rarity characterized most TCR sequences. With DRB1 most and HLA-C fewest, TCR association rates differed between HLA loci in a later analysis. As confirmed in vitro, a few CMV-associated chains were specific for CMV antigens.

The primer mix had 60 Vbeta and 13 Jbeta primers. TCRdb's table, derived via immunoSEQ multiplex PCR, lists solely in-frame clones and lacks some. The repertoire consists of some 150,000 clones, with roughly 81% occurring once and the leading ten covering around 1.6%. The length of the CDR3 is 17 residues. J was trimmed by 3 bases and V by 4 bases; bases with no gene match: 15. Germline loops: CDR1 SGHRS, CDR2 YFSETQ. The chain recombines TRBV5-1 with TRBJ2-7, with 8 bases that match TRBD1. The sample was PBMCs. The receptor's source is a female donor in good health and CMV-seronegative. This CDR3 reads CASSPGSGGNGVYEQYF. The DNA for the CDR3 is TGCGCCAGCAGCCCCGGGTCAGGGGGCAACGGGGTCTACGAGCAGTACTTC.